This is a list of T cell receptor beta chains from one sample in a study of blood T cells in healthy people across ages. MiXCR was run by TCRdb on the 5' RACE reads, yielding one entry per CDR3 protein. The table lists around 1.5 million distinct CDR3 sequences, approximately 32% of them singletons. Sequenced material: blood. The source of these receptors is a young woman in good health. CDR3s leave out the opening cysteine and the closing phenylalanine or tryptophan.

>10|TRBV28
ASGGLGETQY
>12|TRBV7-3
ASSYGRGTYEQY
>14|TRBV11-3
ASSLDSGVSNQPQH
>16|TRBV9
ASSVGGTAAWYQETQY
>13|TRBV20-1
SARDHGGAGQPQH
>11|TRBV20-1
SASTGGDQPQH
>10|TRBV7-3
ASSLNGGAQF
>13|TRBV18
ASSPPEGYNTEAF
>13|TRBV4-1
ASSQGTAGNPPLH
>13|TRBV4-2
ASSQDLAGGETQY
>14|TRBV7-8
ASSLDGTSSYNEQF
>12|TRBV25-1
ASSEGGRNYGYT
>11|TRBV7-9
ASSFERGNEQF
>13|TRBV27
ASSPRGARTNEQY
>9|TRBV5-8
ARSSRTEAF
>17|TRBV7-9
ASSFSPSRRHVGAYEQY
>9|TRBV29-1
STGLDYGYT
>14|TRBV20-1
SASDTSGLGKNIQY
>11|TRBV12-3/TRBV12-4
ASSRQSNEKLF
>12|TRBV20-1
SALRPLNTDTQY
>12|TRBV20-1
SAREVQGNTEAF
>12|TRBV10-2
ASSSGQVPYEQY
>14|TRBV7-6
ASSLATGGASYGYT
>11|TRBV20-1
SARSTRMGPAF
>13|TRBV5-1
ASGLDGLRVYEQY
>12|TRBV12-3/TRBV12-4
ASSLDTTLYEQY
>15|TRBV3-1
ASSQDWKAGASYEQY
>12|TRBV6-2/TRBV6-3
ASSYTGQQETQY